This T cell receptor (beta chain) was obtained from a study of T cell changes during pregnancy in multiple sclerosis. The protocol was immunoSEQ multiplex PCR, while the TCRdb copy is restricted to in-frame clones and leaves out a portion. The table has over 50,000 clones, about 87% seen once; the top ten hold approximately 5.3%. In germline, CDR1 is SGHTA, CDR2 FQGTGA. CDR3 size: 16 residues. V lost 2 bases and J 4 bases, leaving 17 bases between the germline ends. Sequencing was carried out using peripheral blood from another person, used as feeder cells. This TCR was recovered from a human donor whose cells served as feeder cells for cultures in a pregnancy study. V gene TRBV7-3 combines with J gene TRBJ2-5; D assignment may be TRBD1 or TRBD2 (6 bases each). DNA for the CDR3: TGTGCCAGCAGCTTAGCTAGGCCAGGAGGGGGAGAGACCCAGTACTTC. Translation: CASSLARPGGGETQYF.